This TCR beta chain was observed in a study of blood T cell repertoires in COVID-19 (dated by TCRdb to the early 2020s). The study in broad terms: Collaborator samples came from the United States, Italy and Spain and covered acute and convalescent phases of COVID-19. Samples were obtained from the ongoing ImmuneRACE study (first 160 participants) and from over 1,000 subjects provided by 6 global collaborators. The repertoires were released in a freely available public database intended as a resource for research on the immune response to SARS-CoV-2. The material from the prospective study consisted of cDNA or gDNA derived from T cells, B-cell-depleted T cells, or PBMCs. The sample metadata nearly always contained a de-identified subject ID, COVID-19 status, age in years and sex. Deeply sampled blood TCRbeta repertoires from subjects exposed to, actively infected with, or recovered from COVID-19 were included in the dataset. Where available, HLA class I and class II types were taken from metadata supplied by the sample provider and were not determined by assay-based typing. Overall study outcomes, separate from this receptor: The amount of clinical and demographic metadata varied by source and participant and was provided uncurated.

V was cut back by 6 bases and J by 0 bases, leaving a gap of 15 bases between them. As encoded in the germline V gene (reference sequence), CDR1 is MNHNY while CDR2 is SVGAGI. The CDR3 goes from the cysteine to the phenylalanine over 16 residues. The kept DNA is CDR3 alone, 48 bases in frame from the first base. As to this clone: Its antigen is still unknown. Base qualities are missing; no much larger clone stands one base away.

TCRbeta CDR3 regions were amplified from genomic DNA using the immunoSEQ Assay, a bias-controlled multiplex PCR. Processing in the source paper ran as follows. Nucleated cell counts per sample were estimated from amplification of reference gene primers within the assay. To quantify the absolute abundance of each unique TCRbeta CDR3 rearrangement, sequence reads were collapsed and filtered. For each sample, productive Simpson clonality was calculated as the square root of Simpson's diversity index over productive rearrangements. TCRdb took this table from immuneACCESS and kept in-frame rearrangements with V and J called. Such tables lack part of the clones; where checked against another copy, unresolved V genes explain under half of the gap, and the rest is unexplained. That table gives V, J and clone size, and the DNA gave D and trimming. Counted in this sample were under 150,000 clones; 75% to 90% of them appeared once. The ten biggest clones cover 18% of the sample.

In the prospective study, participants were about 18 to 100 years old, resided in about two dozen geographic areas of the United States, and were enrolled through a virtual design. In the prospective study, participants were assigned to cohorts based on the clinical history participants reported in a screening survey and a study questionnaire. ImmuneRACE Cohort 3 recovered participants were defined by two consecutive negative NP/OP PCR tests, healthcare professional clearance, or symptom resolution. Mobile phlebotomists in the prospective study collected whole blood, serum and a nasopharyngeal or oropharyngeal swab from every participant. Prospective study participants could optionally give additional blood draws and questionnaires over a 2-month period. Before DNA extraction, blood samples from the prospective study were shipped at room temperature or frozen.

The chain uses TRBV6-6 and TRBJ2-1; TRBD2 is perhaps the D gene, given 5 matching bases. Sequencing was carried out using PBMCs or T cells enriched from blood (not recorded which). The TCR sequence derives from a man aged 25-40 years who had recovered from COVID-19. The DNA is as follows: TGTGCCAGCAGCTCCTTCAGCGGAAGCTCCTACAATGAGCAGTTCTTC. Its translation is CASSSFSGSSYNEQFF.